The rows below give T cell receptor beta chains drawn from one sample of a study of regulatory T cells in long-lasting Graves disease. TCRdb re-analysed the multiplex PCR reads in MiXCR, keeping a single row per CDR3 protein. The table has hundreds of thousands of distinct CDR3 sequences, about 16% seen once. These data were likewise used in another study, on T cells in Graves' hyperthyroidism and ophthalmopathy.

Sequences were derived from peripheral blood mononuclear cells (PBMCs), sampled at new diagnosis, from a patient treated with antithyroid drugs. Source of these receptors: a woman aged 35-65 years with Graves disease. The CDR3 runs from the conserved cysteine through the conserved F or W. For some rows the clone size is stated as once, few or many, or as a class when expanded; others skip it.

V gene,clone size,J gene,CDR3 protein
TRBV27,many,TRBJ1-4,CASKDQGGREKLFF
TRBV30,many,TRBJ1-2,CAWGLGGYTF
TRBV12-3/TRBV12-4,many,TRBJ1-2,CASSLAGSGYGYTF
TRBV5-1,many,TRBJ1-1,CASSFTSGNTEAFF
TRBV28,many,TRBJ2-3,CASSLLADTQYF
TRBV24-1,NA,TRBJ2-1,CATSDSVGEQFF
TRBV3-1,many,TRBJ2-3,CASSPSLPTDTQYF
TRBV6-1,few,TRBJ1-3,CASREQGADGNTIYF
TRBV20-1,many,TRBJ1-1,CSAPIPGTGMNTEAFF
TRBV5-6,few,TRBJ1-1,CTSSGSTEAFF
TRBV11-2,NA,TRBJ1-2,CASSLDTGGGYGYTF
TRBV4-2,few,TRBJ1-2,CASRVTGERAYGYTF
TRBV3-1,many,TRBJ1-6,CASSPAQGINSPLHF
TRBV19,few,TRBJ1-6,CASSIGDRIGSPLHF
TRBV18,few,TRBJ2-7,CASSRGAKTGAPYEQYF
TRBV7-9,many,TRBJ1-1,CASSLQGDTEAFF
TRBV12-3/TRBV12-4,few,TRBJ1-1,CASSLPQGGTNTEAFF
TRBV20-1,NA,TRBJ2-2,CSARPGLAGTGELFF
TRBV12-3/TRBV12-4,NA,TRBJ2-1,CASSSTGDGLNEQFF
TRBV19,few,TRBJ2-2,CASTTTWNSAGELFF
TRBV3-1,NA,TRBJ2-7,CASSQGVGYSYEQYF
TRBV14,many,TRBJ2-5,CASSHLAGQPLETQYF
TRBV10-2,few,TRBJ2-5,CASRGLAAEIKTQYF
TRBV2,many,TRBJ2-1,CASSRAGGTYNEQFF
TRBV28,many,TRBJ1-5,CASSFGQGHNQPQHF
TRBV14,NA,TRBJ1-1,CASSHAPGTGEAFF
TRBV19,few,TRBJ2-5,CASSGHGQATQYF
TRBV3-1,NA,TRBJ2-7,CASSPREGLYEQYF
TRBV3-1,NA,TRBJ1-1,CASSQASPGQGSEAFF
TRBV10-3,many,TRBJ1-4,CAISDKPGANEKLFF
TRBV3-1,many,TRBJ2-1,CASSRTTSGGANEQFF
TRBV30,NA,TRBJ1-2,CARSGQFHYGYTF
TRBV29-1,NA,TRBJ1-2,CSVEWRQGHGYTF
TRBV19,many,TRBJ1-1,CASSIPGRPNTEAFF
TRBV2,many,TRBJ2-2,CASSVGGELFF
TRBV12-3/TRBV12-4,many,TRBJ1-1,CASQFGGSTEAFF
TRBV29-1,many,TRBJ2-3,CSGDSGGTDTQYF
TRBV28,many,TRBJ2-4,CASSPTGTTNIQYF
TRBV11-1,few,TRBJ2-1,CASRRRWEDNEQFF
TRBV6-1,few,TRBJ2-3,CASSEVWRESTDTQYF